This entry lists 22 T cell receptor beta chains sequenced from one sample in a study of identical twins. TCRdb used MiXCR to reprocess the 5' RACE reads, holding one entry per CDR3 protein. The sample contains around 470,000 distinct CDR3 sequences, approximately 15% of which appear only once. The data were also submitted as part of a second study, on yellow fever vaccine responses in identical twins.

The specimen sequenced was CD4+ T cells sorted from blood. The receptors shown here come from a woman between 18 and 29 years old in good health.

This clonotype was counted a few times. CDR3: CSAANSGGAGEQYF. CDR3 nucleotides: TGCAGTGCTGCAAATAGCGGGGGGGCGGGTGAGCAGTACTTC. The chain links TRBV20-1 to TRBJ2-7; 11 bases align to TRBD2. The CDR3 is made up of 14 amino acids. In germline, CDR1 is DFQATT, CDR2 SNEGSKA (reference sequence). V dropped 5 bases and J dropped 7; count of bases not matched to a gene: 10.

V is TRBV2 and J is TRBJ2-3; D gene unclear. This CDR3 has 15 residues. Per germline, CDR1 SNHLY and CDR2 FYNNEI. V dropped 8 bases and J dropped 0 bases, with 15 bases sitting between them. Here the CDR3 reads CASRWTELSTDTQYF. The DNA for the CDR3 is TGTGCCAGCCGTTGGACCGAGCTTAGCACAGATACGCAGTATTTT.

This clonotype came up a few times. The V and J genes are TRBV24-1 and TRBJ2-7; no reliable D call. The V end was cut by 4 bases, the J end by 0 bases, with 3 bases between. CDR3 size: 12 residues. Germline V CDR1 and CDR2: KGHDR, SFDVKD. In DNA, the CDR3 is TGTGCCACCAGTGACTCCTCCTACGAGCAGTACTTC. This translates into CATSDSSYEQYF.

The table lists this clonotype with many counts. This chain links TRBV10-2 with TRBJ2-5; 11 nucleotides agree with TRBD2. Germline values: CDR1 WSHSY, CDR2 SAAADI. The CDR3 length is 14 residues. The junction had 11 bases not matched to a gene; V was cut back by 10 bases and J by 7 bases. The chain's CDR3 is CATQALAGEGTQYF. As DNA, the CDR3 is TGCGCCACTCAGGCACTAGCGGGAGAGGGGACCCAGTACTTC.

V usage is TRBV12-3 or TRBV12-4 and J usage is TRBJ2-1, with D possibly being TRBD1 (5 bases). Trimming took off 6 bases at V and 10 bases at J, with 13 bases between the two ends. The CDR3 has 12 amino acids. The CDR3 protein is CASRRQPKEQFF. In DNA, the CDR3 is TGTGCCAGCAGACGACAGCCGAAAGAGCAGTTCTTC.

The gene calls are TRBV28 and TRBJ2-7, with TRBD2 matching over 7 bases. CDR1 MDHEN and CDR2 SYDVKM come from the germline V gene. The V and J ends lost 6 bases and 9 bases, in that order; junction bases with no gene match: 5. The CDR3 covers 11 residues. CDR3 loop: CASSRGLGQYF. The DNA for the CDR3 is TGTGCCAGCAGCCGCGGACTAGGGCAGTACTTC.

This clonotype was seen at least ten times. One end of the junction varies from germline; a read error may be responsible. The V and J genes are TRBV29-1 and TRBJ2-1; TRBD2 matches 13 bases. The CDR3 has 19 amino acids. The germline V gene has CDR1 SQVTM and CDR2 ANQGSEA. In DNA, the CDR3 is TGCAGCGTAGAAGGTCCACGACTAGCGGGAGGACTTCCCCACAATGAGCAGTTCTTC. It encodes CSVEGPRLAGGLPHNEQFF.

Here the CDR3 DNA reads TGTGCCACCAGTGATCCGAGTTTAGGTTTTGAGCAGTTCTTC. Protein: CATSDPSLGFEQFF. The chain carries TRBV24-1 and TRBJ2-1; D is uncertain. Germline assignment: CDR1 KGHDR and CDR2 SFDVKD. There are 14 residues in the CDR3. V dropped 3 bases and J dropped 9 bases, with 14 bases sitting between them.

In its sample, this clonotype was seen a few times. The genes are TRBV19 and TRBJ1-1; the D is unclear. CDR3 length: 14 residues. Trimming left V 4 bases short and J 4 bases short, with 13 bases between. In germline, CDR1 is LNHDA, CDR2 SQIVND (reference sequence). CDR3 in DNA: TGTGCCAGTAGTACCGCCCAAAGGAGCACTGAAGCTTTCTTT. It specifies CASSTAQRSTEAFF.

This clonotype has a handful of counts. The chain links TRBV29-1 to TRBJ2-1; TRBD2 aligns across 13 bases. The ends lost 7 bases at V and 5 bases at J; junction bases unmatched: 8. The CDR3 contains 15 residues. Germline loops: CDR1 SQVTM, CDR2 ANQGSEA. The CDR3 loop reads CSARTGTSGDNEQFF. CDR3 DNA sequence: TGCAGCGCTAGAACCGGGACTAGCGGGGACAATGAGCAGTTCTTC.

This clonotype occurred a few times. The V gene is TRBV11-3, the J gene TRBJ2-3, with 7 bases lining up with TRBD1. The J segment lost 12 bases and the V segment lost 2 bases, leaving 5 bases of the junction unmatched. Germline V CDR1 and CDR2: SGHNT, YENEEA. There are 12 residues in the CDR3. CDR3 in amino acids: CASSLKGATQYF. For the CDR3, the DNA is TGTGCCAGCAGCTTAAAGGGGGCAACCCAGTATTTT.

The chain has TRBV12-3 or TRBV12-4 and TRBJ2-5, with D possibly being TRBD1 (5 bases). V gave up 8 bases and J gave up 4 bases, with 20 bases separating them. This CDR3 contains 15 residues. The CDR3 loop is CASEKSWGRGETQYF. The CDR3, as DNA: TGTGCCAGCGAAAAGTCGTGGGGCCGAGGAGAGACCCAGTACTTC.

A few counts support this clonotype. The chain combines TRBV7-9 with TRBJ2-7; 7 bases line up with TRBD2. The CDR3 has 15 residues. Germline lookup yields CDR1 SEHNR and CDR2 FQNEAQ (reference sequence). The V segment lost 5 bases and the J segment 4 bases; nucleotides outside the gene matches: 11. In DNA, the CDR3 is TGTGCCAGCAGCCAGTCGAGGTTAGCGGGTTACGAGCAGTACTTC. Protein sequence: CASSQSRLAGYEQYF.

The chain has TRBV3-1 and TRBJ2-3, with unresolved D. The CDR3 is 15 amino acids. Per the germline V gene, CDR1 is LGHDT and CDR2 is YNNKEL (reference sequence). The V end was cut by 4 bases, the J end by 1 base, with 12 bases between. Here the CDR3 reads CASSPVRMGTDTQYF. The CDR3 DNA sequence: TGTGCCAGCAGCCCCGTCAGGATGGGCACAGATACGCAGTATTTT.

This clonotype was recorded a few times. In nucleotides, the CDR3 is TGCGCCAGCACACGAGGAGCGGGGGAGAACACCGGGGAGCTGTTTTTT. Translated, it gives CASTRGAGENTGELFF. The rearrangement links TRBV5-1 to TRBJ2-2; 8 bases match TRBD2. This CDR3 region has 16 residues. Germline CDR1 reads SGHRS; CDR2 reads YFSETQ. V trimming: 6 bases; J trimming: 1 base; junction bases outside the gene matches: 8.

This clonotype turned up a few times. For the CDR3, the DNA is TGCAGTGCTAGGGCGGGACAGGGGAATGAAAAACTGTTTTTT. As protein: CSARAGQGNEKLFF. The chain links TRBV20-1 to TRBJ1-4; TRBD1 aligns across 10 bases. V lost 3 bases and J lost 5; bases outside the gene matches: 3. CDR1 DFQATT and CDR2 SNEGSKA come from the germline V gene (reference sequence). This CDR3 comprises 14 residues.

This clonotype was seen at least ten times. DNA for the CDR3: TGTGCCAGCAGCTCCACAGGGAACTATGGCTACACCTTC. Amino acid sequence: CASSSTGNYGYTF. This chain connects TRBV5-6 to TRBJ1-2; possible D gene TRBD1, 6 bases. Trimming left V 3 bases short and J 2 bases short, with 8 bases between. The CDR3 length is 13 residues. Germline lookup yields CDR1 SGHDT and CDR2 YYEEEE.

In its sample, this clonotype was seen many times. V usage is TRBV6-2 or TRBV6-3 and J usage is TRBJ1-6, with D hard to call. This CDR3 is 12 amino acids long. V gave up 6 bases and J gave up 10 bases, with 10 bases separating them. Germline V gene data show CDR1 as MNHEY and CDR2 as SVGEGT. CDR3 protein: CASSFGGSPLHF. CDR3 nucleotides: TGTGCCAGCAGCTTCGGCGGGTCACCCCTCCACTTT.

This clonotype has a handful of counts. This chain connects TRBV5-1 to TRBJ1-1; no clear D. Germline assignment: CDR1 SGHRS and CDR2 YFSETQ. The CDR3 contains 15 residues. Trimming took off 1 base at V and 0 bases at J, with 10 bases between the two ends. The CDR3 reads CASSLTGRMNTEAFF. CDR3 in DNA: TGCGCCAGCAGCTTGACTGGACGGATGAACACTGAAGCTTTCTTT. Variable domain in full (rest from reference TRBV5-1 and TRBJ1-1): KAGVTQTPRYLIKTRGQQVTLSCSPISGHRSVSWYQQTPGQGLQFLFEYFSETQRNKGNFPGRFSGRQFSNSRSEMNVSTLELGDSALYLCASSLTGRMNTEAFFGQGTRLTVV.

The chain joins TRBV29-1 to TRBJ2-2; the D is unclear. This CDR3 contains 14 residues. The V and J ends lost 3 bases and 1 base respectively, with 9 bases between them. Germline V gives CDR1 SQVTM, CDR2 ANQGSEA. The CDR3 region is CSVEGRLNTGELFF. The DNA for the CDR3 is TGCAGCGTTGAGGGCAGATTGAACACCGGGGAGCTGTTTTTT.

This clonotype was picked up many times. The V and J genes are TRBV6-2 or TRBV6-3 and TRBJ2-1, with D possibly being TRBD1 or TRBD2 (5 bases each). This CDR3 contains 11 residues. Germline CDR1 and CDR2: MNHEY and SVGEGT. V gave up 3 bases and J gave up 10 bases, with 7 bases separating them. CDR3 sequence reads: CASSYWDEQFF. CDR3 DNA: TGTGCCAGCAGTTATTGGGACGAGCAGTTCTTC.

This clonotype has only a few counts. The rearrangement joins TRBV7-6 to TRBJ2-1, with D possibly matching TRBD2 (5 bases). The ends were cut back, 1 base at V and 9 bases at J, with 13 bases in the middle. The CDR3 has 14 residues. CDR1 and CDR2 from the germline V gene are SGHVS and FNYEAQ. The CDR3 bases are TGTGCCAGCAGCTTAGACTCCGGGATGGGTGAGCAGTTCTTC. Translated, it gives CASSLDSGMGEQFF.